This T cell receptor beta chain was documented in a study of blood T cell repertoires in COVID-19. About the research overall: The origin of the acute and convalescent COVID-19 samples was the United States, Italy and Spain. The analysed material was cDNA or gDNA that came from T cells, B-cell-depleted T cells, or PBMCs.

In the original workflow: Nucleated cell counts were estimated from reference gene primer amplification. Clones were read by immunoSEQ multiplex PCR, and TCRdb kept only the in-frame ones, dropping some. V and J calls plus clone size are reproduced from that table; the DNA served to infer D and trimming. The top ten clones hold 8.5% to 10% of a sample with about 250,000 clones, around four fifths of them seen once. The length of the CDR3 is 13 residues. The V end was cut by 5 bases, the J end by 11 bases, with 18 bases between. The sample comprised peripheral blood. The sequence came from a man between 35 and 55 years old with active or convalescent COVID-19. The gene calls are TRBV12-3 or TRBV12-4 and TRBJ1-1; the D gene is possibly TRBD1 (5 bases). The CDR3 loop is CASSPPAGLGAFF. CDR3 in DNA: TGTGCCAGCAGTCCCCCGGCAGGGCTTGGTGCTTTCTTT.